The following is a T cell receptor beta chain sequence with its context. This clone was seen only a few times. Its antigen is unknown. No base quality values were provided; no much bigger clone lies one nucleotide off. TCRbeta CDR3 regions were amplified from genomic DNA using the immunoSEQ Assay, a bias-controlled multiplex PCR. Per the source publication's procedure: The number of nucleated cells in each sample was estimated by amplification of reference gene primers within the assay. To quantify the absolute abundance of each unique TCRbeta CDR3 rearrangement, sequence reads were collapsed and filtered. For each sample, productive Simpson clonality was calculated as the square root of Simpson's diversity index across productive rearrangements. Entries here come from immuneACCESS through TCRdb and include only in-frame sequences with V and J called. Some clones fail to appear in such tables; in the studies checked, an unresolved V gene covers under half of the shortfall, and the cause of the remainder is unknown. The DNA gave D and trimming, while V, J and clone size come from that table. The sample table records about 250,000 clones; 88% of these occur just once. The biggest ten clones account for roughly 1.4% of the sample.

This record comes from a study of blood T cell repertoires in COVID-19 (dated by TCRdb to 2020 to 2021). Notes on the research overall: Samples from collaborators originated in the United States, Italy and Spain and spanned both the acute and convalescent phases of COVID-19. The prospective study material was composed of cDNA or gDNA derived from T cells, B-cell-depleted T cells, or PBMCs. Deeply sampled blood TCRbeta repertoires from subjects exposed to, actively infected with, or recovered from COVID-19 were included in the dataset. The repertoires were released in a freely available public database meant as a resource for research on the immune response to SARS-CoV-2. Samples came from the ongoing ImmuneRACE study (first 160 participants) plus 1,254 subjects from 6 global collaborators. Sample metadata almost always included a de-identified subject ID, COVID-19 status, age in years and sex. HLA class I and class II types, where available, came from metadata supplied by the sample provider rather than from assay-based typing. Study-wide conclusions, independent of this receptor: Clinical and demographic metadata were provided uncurated, with the amount varying by source and participant.

Spanning cysteine to phenylalanine, the CDR3 consists of 14 amino acids. The read is trimmed to its CDR3 DNA, 42 bases read in frame from base 1. Looking up the germline V gene yields CDR1 MGHDK and CDR2 SYGVNS. V loses 1 base, J loses 8 bases, and the germline ends lie 14 bases apart. Each collaborating institution followed its own protocols to collect whole blood in K2EDTA tubes. For TCRbeta analysis, collaborators shipped samples in one of three forms: frozen whole blood, isolated PBMCs, or DNA extracted from either of those sample types. This clonotype was obtained from a man older than 75 with acute or convalescent COVID-19. Sequencing was done on a sample of peripheral blood. The sequence joins TRBV25-1 to TRBJ1-2, and possibly TRBD1, on 5 matching bases. The DNA is as follows: TGTGCCAGCAGTGAATCCTCGGGGGGGAGAGGCTACACCTTC. This encodes CASSESSGGRGYTF.